This T cell receptor (beta chain) was identified during a study of T cells in Graves' hyperthyroidism and ophthalmopathy. This clonotype was seen repeatedly, ten times or more. Its cognate antigen is unknown. Sequence at one end of the junction differs from germline and may be a read error. Findings and caveats of the study: Most expanded thyroid clonotypes above 0.001 also appeared in blood.

The TCR beta CDR3 regions underwent amplification using RNA transcripts as the source. A set of HTBI primers served as the primers for a first-round RT-PCR of the TCR CDR3. TCRdb re-derived calls from the multiplex PCR reads in MiXCR, one entry per CDR3 protein. Of roughly 110,000 distinct CDR3 sequences listed, 15% to 20% are singletons. Specimen: blood. The receptor was derived from a woman between 50 and 59 years old with Graves' hyperthyroidism.

CDR3 in amino acids: CASRLSLSTGYTQYF. DNA of the CDR3: TGTGCCAGCAGATTATCTCTCTCGACAGGCTATACGCAGTATTTT. J is TRBJ2-3 and V is TRBV28; weak D call: TRBD1 (6 bases). Germline CDR1 MDHEN, CDR2 SYDVKM. The CDR3 extends over 15 amino acids.